This T cell receptor (beta chain) is from a study of cytomegalovirus exposure and HLA in healthy donors. Study information: The Caucasian-associated ancestry cluster held roughly 78% of around 380 genotyped donors. Findings of the study overall: Apparent HLA restriction characterized most CMV-associated TCR beta chains in a later analysis. Reports credit the classifier with highly specific, highly sensitive diagnosis of cytomegalovirus status.

Healthy people donating bone marrow made up the donors. V lost 4 bases, J lost 11 bases, and 6 bases stayed unmatched. The CDR3 is made up of 13 amino acids. The germline V gene has CDR1 SGHAT and CDR2 FQNNGV. Remarks on this clone: What it binds is not known.

The PCR made use of 60 Vbeta and 13 Jbeta primers. The assay was immunoSEQ multiplex PCR, and TCRdb's table has in-frame clones only and misses some. The sample lists 100,000 to 120,000 clones; more than 75% were seen once. The source of this sequence is a man aged 40-49 years in good health and CMV-seronegative. Input material: PBMCs. The V gene is TRBV11-2, the J gene TRBJ1-2, with 11 bases identical to TRBD1. The CDR3 DNA follows: TGTGCCAGCAGCTGGGACAGGGGGTCCTCGTACACCTTC. Translating gives CASSWDRGSSYTF.